These T cell receptor beta chains were read from a single sample in a study of T cell responses to AZD1222 COVID-19 vaccine. The table came from immunoSEQ multiplex PCR; TCRdb's copy has only in-frame clones and leaves some out. The data contain about 130,000 clones, approximately 86% of them singletons. This specimen consisted of peripheral blood, obtained on day 0 of AZD1222 vaccination. These receptors were taken from an adult in good health. Both conserved end residues are part of each CDR3. The D gene is left open where the match is weak. Some rows mark clone size as missing; the rest say once, few, many or name a class of expanded clone.

TRBV7-6	-	TRBD1	TRBJ2-3	17	TGTGCCAGCAGCCCTCCTCCTCGGGACAGGGAGGCGGCCCCGCAGTATTTT	CASSPPPRDREAAPQYF
TRBV14	-	-	TRBJ2-1	14	TGTGCCAGCAGCCCTACTTTCCTGGACAATGAGCAGTTCTTC	CASSPTFLDNEQFF
TRBV12-3/TRBV12-4	-	-	TRBJ2-7	13	TGTGCCAGCAGTTTACGAGTGCCCTACGAGCAGTACTTC	CASSLRVPYEQYF
TRBV27	-	-	TRBJ1-1	15	TGTGCCAGCGCCCGGGTGGGGCGAGGAAACACTGAAGCTTTCTTT	CASARVGRGNTEAFF
TRBV7-9	-	TRBD1	TRBJ1-1	17	TGTGCCAGCAGCCCAATTATTGAACAGGGGAGGACCACTGAAGCTTTCTTT	CASSPIIEQGRTTEAFF
TRBV30	-	-	TRBJ2-7	13	TGTGCCTGGAGTGTACCACAGGGTTACGAGCAGTACTTC	CAWSVPQGYEQYF
TRBV6-2/TRBV6-3	-	-	TRBJ1-1	13	TGTGCCAGCAGTTTTACAGGGATGGGGGAAGCTTTCTTT	CASSFTGMGEAFF
TRBV6-5	-	-	TRBJ1-2	13	TGTGCCAGCAGTTACTCGGCCAGCTATGGCTACACCTTC	CASSYSASYGYTF
TRBV3-1/TRBV3-2	-	-	TRBJ1-4	15	TGTGCCAGCAGCCAAGAGGAGGGAGGTAGTGAAAAACTGTTTTTT	CASSQEEGGSEKLFF
TRBV30	-	-	TRBJ1-1	14	TGTGCCTGGAAGGGACCAGGGTTAAGTAGTGAAGCTTTCTTT	CAWKGPGLSSEAFF
TRBV19	-	-	TRBJ1-3	14	TGTGCCAGTAGTACCCAGCTTTACGGAAACACCATATATTTT	CASSTQLYGNTIYF
TRBV28	-	-	TRBJ1-1	14	TGTGCCAGCATCCCCGGGACACAGAACACTGAAGCTTTCTTT	CASIPGTQNTEAFF
TRBV28	-	-	TRBJ2-4	17	TGTGCCAGCAGTTTATACCTCACGGGGTTCGCCAAAAACATTCAGTACTTC	CASSLYLTGFAKNIQYF
TRBV28	once	-	TRBJ2-5	13	TGTGCCAGCACCTTGGTGGGTCAAGAGACCCAGTACTTC	CASTLVGQETQYF
TRBV5-8	-	-	TRBJ2-6	16	TGTGCCAGCAGCTTTGCAATTGGGACTGGGGCCAACGTCCTGACTTTC	CASSFAIGTGANVLTF
TRBV5-1	-	-	TRBJ1-3	14	TGCGCCAGCCGGGCCAGTGTCTCTGGAAACACCATATATTTT	CASRASVSGNTIYF
TRBV19	-	TRBD1	TRBJ1-6	16	TGTGCCAGTAGCAGACAGGGTGGAAACTATAATTCACCCCTCCACTTT	CASSRQGGNYNSPLHF
TRBV7-9	-	-	TRBJ2-2	12	TGTGCCAGCGGGACTTACTCCGGGGAGCTGTTTTTT	CASGTYSGELFF
TRBV11-3	once	TRBD2	TRBJ2-3	15	TGTGCCAGCAGCTTAGGAAGCGGGGTGGCGGATACGCAGTATTTT	CASSLGSGVADTQYF
TRBV29-1	-	-	TRBJ1-5	13	TGCAGCGTTGGCAGGGCGGTCAATCAGCCCCAGCATTTT	CSVGRAVNQPQHF
TRBV25-1	-	TRBD1	TRBJ2-7	14	TGTGCCAGCAGTGATTGGGACAGAGGCTACGAGCAGTACTTC	CASSDWDRGYEQYF
TRBV5-4	-	-	TRBJ1-2	17	TGTGCCAGCAGCTTAGTTCGAGGGGAGGGTTTTAACTATGGCTACACCTTC	CASSLVRGEGFNYGYTF
TRBV6-5	once	-	TRBJ1-1	12	TGTGCCAGCAGTTACTACACCACTGAAGCTTTCTTT	CASSYYTTEAFF
TRBV5-6	-	TRBD1	TRBJ1-1	15	TGTGCCAGCAGCTCCTCCGGGACAGGAGACACTGAAGCTTTCTTT	CASSSSGTGDTEAFF
TRBV4-1	once	-	TRBJ2-7	14	TGCGCCAGCAGCCAAAGGGTCGGCGAGTACGAGCAGTACTTC	CASSQRVGEYEQYF
TRBV5-4	-	TRBD1	TRBJ2-7	16	TGTGCCAGCAGCCGCGCGCCGGGACAGGGCACCTACGAGCAGTACTTC	CASSRAPGQGTYEQYF
TRBV6-5	-	-	TRBJ2-3	14	TGTGCCAGCAGGCAGGGGTTCAGCACAGATACGCAGTATTTT	CASRQGFSTDTQYF
TRBV7-8	once	-	TRBJ2-7	11	TGTGCCAGCAACAACCAGGGCGAGCAGTACTTC	CASNNQGEQYF
TRBV11-2	-	-	TRBJ2-7	16	TGTGCCAGCAGCTTAGTTGATCAGGGTCTAGGCTACGAGCAGTACTTC	CASSLVDQGLGYEQYF
TRBV15	-	-	TRBJ1-1	16	TGTGCCACCAGCAGTCAAGGAGGACGACAGAACACTGAAGCTTTCTTT	CATSSQGGRQNTEAFF
TRBV4-2	-	-	TRBJ2-2	11	TGTGCCAGCAGCCAGAGGGGGGAGCTGTTTTTT	CASSQRGELFF
TRBV6-5	-	-	TRBJ1-1	14	TGTGCCAGCAGTCGGCGCGGGGGGGTCACTGAAGCTTTCTTT	CASSRRGGVTEAFF
TRBV19	-	-	TRBJ1-4	15	TGTGCCAGTAGTATTTGGGCAGGCCCCGATGAAAAACTGTTTTTT	CASSIWAGPDEKLFF
TRBV4-1	-	TRBD1	TRBJ1-1	15	TGCGCCAGCAGCCATAACCGGGACAGGGGACAAGAAGCTTTCTTT	CASSHNRDRGQEAFF
TRBV10-3	-	-	TRBJ1-4	14	TGTGCCAGCCATAATTCCAGGGCGGGTGAAAAACTGTTTTTT	CASHNSRAGEKLFF
TRBV27	-	TRBD2	TRBJ2-1	14	TGTGCCAGCAGTTTAAGAGGTAGCGGGGGAGGAGAGTTCTTC	CASSLRGSGGGEFF
TRBV13	-	-	TRBJ2-5	12	TGTGCCAGCAGCTCTAGTTCGGAGACCCAGTACTTC	CASSSSSETQYF
TRBV19	-	TRBD1	TRBJ1-6	14	TGTGCCAGTAGTGCTTGGACAGGGAAATCTCCCCTCCACTTT	CASSAWTGKSPLHF
TRBV5-1	-	-	TRBJ1-2	11	TGCGCCAGCAGCTTGGGCTATGGCTACACCTTC	CASSLGYGYTF
TRBV18	-	-	TRBJ2-5	14	TGTGCCAGCTCACCAGGGGGAGTTCAAGAGACCCAGTACTTC	CASSPGGVQETQYF
TRBV10-3	few	-	TRBJ1-2	15	TGTGCCATCAGTGAAATGGGCAGGCTCTCCTATGGCTACACCTTC	CAISEMGRLSYGYTF
TRBV6-5	once	-	TRBJ1-1	13	TGTGCCAGCACCCTTTCTATTGGCACTGAAGCTTTCTTT	CASTLSIGTEAFF
TRBV18	-	-	TRBJ1-5	12	TGTGCCAGCTCCCCAGGAGGACAGCCCCAGCATTTT	CASSPGGQPQHF
TRBV3-1/TRBV3-2	-	TRBD2	TRBJ2-7	16	TGTGCCAGCAGCCAAGTGGTGACTAGCGGGATGTACGAGCAGTACTTC	CASSQVVTSGMYEQYF
TRBV24-1	once	TRBD2	TRBJ2-5	14	TGTGCCACCAGTGATGGGGGGGTCCAAGAGACCCAGTACTTC	CATSDGGVQETQYF
TRBV9	-	TRBD1	TRBJ2-7	15	TGTGCCAGCAGCGTAACGGGACAGGGGTTTAACGAGCAGTACTTC	CASSVTGQGFNEQYF
TRBV19	-	-	TRBJ2-7	13	TGTGCCAGTAGTCCGGACGGTACCTACGAGCAGTACTTC	CASSPDGTYEQYF